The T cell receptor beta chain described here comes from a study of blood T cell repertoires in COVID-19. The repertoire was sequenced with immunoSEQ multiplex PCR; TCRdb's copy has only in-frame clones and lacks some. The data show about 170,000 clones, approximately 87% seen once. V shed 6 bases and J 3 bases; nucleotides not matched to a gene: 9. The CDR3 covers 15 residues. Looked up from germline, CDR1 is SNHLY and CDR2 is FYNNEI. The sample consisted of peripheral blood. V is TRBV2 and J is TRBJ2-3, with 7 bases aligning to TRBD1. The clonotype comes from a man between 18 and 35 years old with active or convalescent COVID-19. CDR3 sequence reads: CASSPGTAMTDTQYF. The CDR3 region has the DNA TGTGCCAGCAGCCCAGGGACAGCTATGACAGATACGCAGTATTTT.